Listed below are T cell receptor beta chains from one sample, sequenced in a study of blood T cell repertoires in COVID-19. Method: immunoSEQ multiplex PCR; TCRdb's copy keeps in-frame clones and lacks some. Of approximately 70,000 clones listed, 70% to 90% are singletons. The specimen sequenced was peripheral blood. These receptors were collected from a woman older than 75 with active COVID-19. Each CDR3 is given with its conserved first and last residue. Each record gives: V gene, J gene, CDR3 protein.

TRBV28	TRBJ2-1	CASSLLSGRAFNEQFF
TRBV3-1/TRBV3-2	TRBJ2-1	CASSQLNYNEQFF
TRBV7-2	TRBJ1-5	CASSLGTLSQPQHF
TRBV3-1/TRBV3-2	TRBJ2-5	CASSRRTSGRAIGQETQYF
TRBV5-1	TRBJ2-1	CASSLTSGSTNEQFF
TRBV6-5	TRBJ2-3	CASRRTGGTDTQYF
TRBV15	TRBJ1-1	CATSRGGQGGTEAFF
TRBV24-1	TRBJ2-5	CATSESTSGRRVTQYF
TRBV10-3	TRBJ1-1	CAISESREGTEAFF
TRBV7-9	TRBJ2-7	CASSLEGIYEQYF
TRBV10-3	TRBJ2-2	CAISETRRGGAGELFF
TRBV9	TRBJ2-5	CASSAGTEQETQYF
TRBV5-8	TRBJ1-5	CASSLAGDQPQHF
TRBV5-5	TRBJ2-3	CASSLAKLSGPRTDTQYF